These T cell receptor beta chains were read from a single sample in a study of cytomegalovirus exposure and HLA in healthy donors. Libraries were prepared by immunoSEQ multiplex PCR; TCRdb keeps only in-frame clonotypes and omits some of them. The sample includes approximately 300,000 clones, approximately 90% of them seen just once. Sequencing was done on a sample of PBMCs. Receptor source: a woman aged 30 to 39 in good health and CMV-seropositive. The CDR3 runs from the conserved cysteine through the conserved F or W. The D gene is left open where the match is weak. Clone size is given for some rows only: seen once, a few or many times, or a class if the clone is expanded.

TRBJ1-2	.	.	16	TRBV5-1	TGCGCCAGCAGCTTGGAAGTGGGGACCCCCTTATATGGCTACACCTTC	CASSLEVGTPLYGYTF
TRBJ2-4	TRBD2	.	14	TRBV9	TGTGCCAGCGGGGTAGCGGGAGAGAAAAACATTCAGTACTTC	CASGVAGEKNIQYF
TRBJ1-6	.	.	18	TRBV14	TGTGCCAGCAGCCAAGATTGGCCGGGGGCATCCTATAATTCACCCCTCCACTTT	CASSQDWPGASYNSPLHF
TRBJ2-1	TRBD1	.	15	TRBV9	TGTGCCAGCAGCGCCTTAACCGGGACAGGGATTGAGCAGTTCTTC	CASSALTGTGIEQFF
TRBJ2-7	TRBD2	few	16	TRBV6-5	TGTGCCAGCAGTTATTCGCATAGCGGGGGAACCTACGAGCAGTACTTC	CASSYSHSGGTYEQYF
TRBJ1-1	.	few	11	TRBV30	TGTGCCTGGATGGGAGACACTGAAGCTTTCTTT	CAWMGDTEAFF
TRBJ1-5	TRBD1	few	16	TRBV27	TGTGCCAGCAGTTCGGAGGGACAGGGGGTCAATCAGCCCCAGCATTTT	CASSSEGQGVNQPQHF
TRBJ2-6	.	.	17	TRBV27	TGTGCCAGCAGTTTACGGTGGGAACAGGGAGGGACCAACGTCCTGACTTTC	CASSLRWEQGGTNVLTF
TRBJ2-1	.	.	14	TRBV5-4	TGTGCCAGCAGCTTGGTCAGGGTTCCGCATGAGCAGTTCTTC	CASSLVRVPHEQFF
TRBJ2-5	.	.	14	TRBV2	TGTGCCAGCCGGGACGGCAAAATCCAAGAGACCCAGTACTTC	CASRDGKIQETQYF
TRBJ1-6	TRBD1	.	15	TRBV2	TGTGCCAGCAGTGAAATGTGGGACAGGGATTCACCCCTCCACTTT	CASSEMWDRDSPLHF
TRBJ2-5	.	.	14	TRBV28	TGTGCCAGCAGTTTACCCGGGACGGCAGAGACCCAGTACTTC	CASSLPGTAETQYF
TRBJ1-5	.	.	13	TRBV7-2	TGTGCCAGCAGCTTAGTGGGGCGTCAGCCCCAGCATTTT	CASSLVGRQPQHF
TRBJ2-3	.	.	10	TRBV20-1	TGCAGTGCCCCGTGGGATACGCAGTATTTT	CSAPWDTQYF
TRBJ2-7	TRBD2	.	15	TRBV27	TGTGCCAGCAGTCCCGAGCGGGGGCCAACCTACGAGCAGTACTTC	CASSPERGPTYEQYF
TRBJ2-1	.	.	14	TRBV7-8	TGTGCCAGCAGGGGCGAGGGGTTACGGAATGAGCAGTTCTTC	CASRGEGLRNEQFF
TRBJ2-3	.	.	15	TRBV14	TGTGCCAGCAGCCAAGACGCAGGGAGCACAGATACGCAGTATTTT	CASSQDAGSTDTQYF
TRBJ2-7	.	.	13	TRBV6-5	TGTGCCAGCAGCCTCGGGCTGCTTCAAGAGCAGTACTTC	CASSLGLLQEQYF
TRBJ2-7	TRBD2	few	13	TRBV2	TGTGCCAGCCTAAGCGGGGACTCCTACGAGCAGTACTTC	CASLSGDSYEQYF
TRBJ1-1	.	.	14	TRBV6-1	TGTGCCAGCAGTAGGAGTCAGTCGAACACTGAAGCTTTCTTT	CASSRSQSNTEAFF
TRBJ2-5	TRBD1	once	13	TRBV29-1	TGCAGCGTTGAAGCAGGGGGCGGAGGGACCCAGTACTTC	CSVEAGGGGTQYF
TRBJ2-1	TRBD1	.	14	TRBV9	TGTGCCAGCAGCGTGGGACAGGGTTGGAATGAGCAGTTCTTC	CASSVGQGWNEQFF
TRBJ2-7	.	.	15	TRBV5-6	TGTGCCAGCAGCTTGGGGGTATTGTGGGTTAACGAGCAGTACTTC	CASSLGVLWVNEQYF
TRBJ1-6	.	.	13	TRBV4-1	TGCGCCAGCAGCGATATGACGGGTTCACCCCTCCACTTT	CASSDMTGSPLHF
TRBJ2-6	.	.	16	TRBV18	TGTGCCAGTCAACCTATAATGAGCCCTGGGGCCAACGTCCTGACTTTC	CASQPIMSPGANVLTF
TRBJ2-1	TRBD2	.	13	TRBV28	TGTGCCATCGGGACTAGGGGCTTCAATGAGCAGTTCTTC	CAIGTRGFNEQFF
TRBJ1-5	.	.	15	TRBV2	TGTGCCAGCAAAGCTTTAGGGAGTTCAGATGGGCCCCAGCATTTT	CASKALGSSDGPQHF
TRBJ2-1	TRBD2	.	17	TRBV25-1	TGTGCCAGCAGTGAAAGCTGGGGGGAGGGAAGGAACAATGAGCAGTTCTTC	CASSESWGEGRNNEQFF
TRBJ1-1	TRBD1	.	18	TRBV29-1	TGCAGCGTTGAAGATCGATTCGGGACAGGAGGCAGGAGCACTGAAGCTTTCTTT	CSVEDRFGTGGRSTEAFF
TRBJ2-7	TRBD2	.	14	TRBV6-5	TGTGCCAGCAGTTCGACTAGCGGGATTCACGAGCAGTACTTC	CASSSTSGIHEQYF
TRBJ1-1	.	.	14	TRBV6-6	TGTGCCAGCAGCAACCTCGGTGGGAACACTGAAGCTTTCTTT	CASSNLGGNTEAFF
TRBJ2-7	.	.	13	TRBV11-2	TGTGCCAGCAGCTCATCGACCGCATACGAGCAGTACTTC	CASSSSTAYEQYF
TRBJ1-2	TRBD1	few	15	TRBV5-4	TGTGCCAGCAGCCTGACAGGGTTTACTAACTATGGCTACACCTTC	CASSLTGFTNYGYTF
TRBJ2-7	.	.	12	TRBV30	TGTGCTCAAAGCTCGGGAGTCTACGAGCAGTACTTC	CAQSSGVYEQYF
TRBJ1-2	.	.	12	TRBV28	TGTGCCAGCAGAACACAGGGATATGGCTACACCTTC	CASRTQGYGYTF
TRBJ2-7	.	few	14	TRBV2	TGTGCCAGCTTGGACGGTTTGAGCTCCTACGAGCAGTACTTC	CASLDGLSSYEQYF
TRBJ1-2	TRBD1	.	14	TRBV6-5	TGTGCCAGCAGAACCGCAGGGGGCCTCTATGGCTACACCTTC	CASRTAGGLYGYTF
TRBJ2-7	TRBD1	.	16	TRBV6-1	TGTGCCAGCAGTGAAGTTCAGGGGGCGGCTTTACGGGAGCAGTACTTC	CASSEVQGAALREQYF
TRBJ2-7	.	.	13	TRBV4-2	TGTGCCAGCAGCCAAGGAGGGTCCTACGAGCAGTACTTC	CASSQGGSYEQYF
TRBJ2-2	TRBD2	.	15	TRBV29-1	TGCAGCGTTGATACTAGCGGGAGAATCCCCGGGGAGCTGTTTTTT	CSVDTSGRIPGELFF
TRBJ2-1	TRBD2	.	15	TRBV4-1	TGCGCCAGCAGCCAACGACTAGCGAGCTACAATGAGCAGTTCTTC	CASSQRLASYNEQFF
TRBJ2-5	.	.	16	TRBV19	TGTGCCAGTAGTATAGTAGCGGCCGGGCGCCAAGAGACCCAGTACTTC	CASSIVAAGRQETQYF
TRBJ2-3	.	few	13	TRBV7-9	TGTGCCAGCGAGCACCTCCGCACAGATACGCAGTATTTT	CASEHLRTDTQYF
TRBJ2-7	.	.	13	TRBV7-2	TGTGCCAGCAGCTTACCGTCCGTCTACGAGCAGTACTTC	CASSLPSVYEQYF
TRBJ2-7	TRBD2	.	18	TRBV28	TGTGCCAGCAGGCCGCGACGACTAGCGGTTAGAAGCTCCTACGAGCAGTACTTC	CASRPRRLAVRSSYEQYF
TRBJ2-3	TRBD2	.	17	TRBV9	TGTGCCAGCAGCCCCCTCGGACTAGCGGGACGCACAGATACGCAGTATTTT	CASSPLGLAGRTDTQYF
TRBJ2-3	.	.	17	TRBV13	TGTGCCAGCAGCTTAGGCACGTCAGGGAAGTACACAGATACGCAGTATTTT	CASSLGTSGKYTDTQYF
TRBJ1-5	.	.	14	TRBV27	TGTGCCAGCAGTTTCCAGGGAACAAATCAGCCCCAGCATTTT	CASSFQGTNQPQHF
TRBJ2-1	TRBD2	.	15	TRBV9	TGTGCCAGCAGCAATAGCGGGAGGCCGTACAATGAGCAGTTCTTC	CASSNSGRPYNEQFF
TRBJ2-1	TRBD2	.	15	TRBV6-5	TGTGCCAGCAGTGGCCTAGCGGGGGGGTACAATGAGCAGTTCTTC	CASSGLAGGYNEQFF
TRBJ2-3	.	.	11	TRBV2	TGTGCCAGCAGTGAGTCTAGGACGCAGTATTTT	CASSESRTQYF
TRBJ1-2	TRBD1	once	14	TRBV4-2	TGTGCCAGCAGCCAAACCGACAGGGATAATGGCTACACCTTC	CASSQTDRDNGYTF
TRBJ2-1	.	.	15	TRBV6-6	TGTGCCAGCAGTTACTCGGCGGGGTTAGGCAATGAGCAGTTCTTC	CASSYSAGLGNEQFF
TRBJ2-2	.	.	17	TRBV9	TGTGCCAGCAGCGCCATTCGGGGAGAGGGGGTCACCGGGGAGCTGTTTTTT	CASSAIRGEGVTGELFF
TRBJ2-7	TRBD2	.	14	TRBV15	TGTGCCACCAGCAAAGGACTAGCGGATTACGAGCAGTACTTC	CATSKGLADYEQYF
TRBJ1-2	TRBD1	few	14	TRBV15	TGTGCCACCAGCAGGAGAACGACAGGGTATGGCTACACCTTC	CATSRRTTGYGYTF
TRBJ1-4	TRBD1	.	17	TRBV28	TGTGCCACCCGACTCGGGGGACAGGGCGCAACTAATGAAAAACTGTTTTTT	CATRLGGQGATNEKLFF
TRBJ1-4	.	.	13	TRBV6-5	TGTGCCAGCAGACACCAGGCGAATGAAAAACTGTTTTTT	CASRHQANEKLFF
TRBJ2-7	.	.	13	TRBV19	TGTGCCAGTAGTATATCCCTTTCCTACGAGCAGTACTTC	CASSISLSYEQYF